This T cell receptor (beta chain) emerged from a study of shared clonotypes between healthy human individuals. Across the whole study: Used for every donor were three CD4 naive, three CD4 memory, two CD8 naive and one CD8 memory plate.

As to this clone: Its antigen remains unknown.

The CDR3 covers 17 residues. V lost 2 bases, J lost 0 bases, and 14 bases lay in between. The germline gives CDR1 KGHSH, CDR2 LQKENI. Study-wide points: The rarefaction results pointed to incomplete sorted-subset sequencing despite large depth.

TCRdb's table, derived via immunoSEQ multiplex PCR, lists solely in-frame clones and lacks some. The repertoire holds roughly 640,000 clones, roughly 97% seen once, with 0.055% to 0.07% in the top ten. Sequencing was performed on naive CD4+ T cells sorted from blood. As to subset: CD45RA+ positively selected. The sequence was obtained from a woman in her twenties or thirties in good health. V and J are TRBV18 and TRBJ1-3; no reliable D call. CDR3 nucleotide sequence: TGTGCCAGCTCACCAAACTTTTTAACGGGCTCTGGAAACACCATATATTTT. Translation: CASSPNFLTGSGNTIYF.